A single sample gave rise to the 27 T cell receptor beta chains below, sequenced in a study of cytotoxic CD8 clonotypes in ibrutinib-treated CLL. Generated by immunoSEQ multiplex PCR, the TCRdb table keeps only in-frame clones and is missing some. The repertoire consists of under 30,000 clones, with roughly 50% occurring once and the leading ten covering roughly 5.1%. Sequencing used PBMCs, obtained before ibrutinib treatment. The receptors stem from a human donor with chronic lymphocytic leukemia.

A single count supports this clone. The chain uses TRBV10-3 and TRBJ2-3, with D hard to call. V lost 0 bases to trimming and J lost 2 bases, with 6 bases between them. CDR1 ENHRY and CDR2 SYGVKD come from the germline V gene. The CDR3 runs to 14 residues. The CDR3 DNA is TGTGCCATCAGTGAGTCGGGCACCACAGATACGCAGTATTTT. It is translated as CAISESGTTDTQYF.

V gene TRBV27 combines with J gene TRBJ2-3, with TRBD2 matching 13 bases. This CDR3 spans 15 amino acids. V lost 6 bases and J lost 4; bases outside the gene matches: 4. In germline, CDR1 is MNHEY, CDR2 SMNVEV (reference sequence). CDR3 protein: CASRGTSGKADTQYF. CDR3 DNA: TGTGCCAGCAGGGGGACTAGCGGGAAAGCAGATACGCAGTATTTT.

The chain combines TRBV19 with TRBJ1-2, with D unresolved. The CDR3 is 16 amino acids. CDR1 is LNHDA and CDR2 is SQIVND in the germline V gene (reference sequence). V lost 7 bases and J 4 bases, leaving 22 bases between the germline ends. The chain's CDR3 is CASTIRRPTWGYGYTF. The CDR3 DNA follows: TGTGCCAGTACCATACGACGTCCTACGTGGGGCTATGGCTACACCTTC.

The gene calls are TRBV10-3 and TRBJ2-7; the match to TRBD2 covers 10 bases. CDR1 ENHRY and CDR2 SYGVKD come from the germline V gene. The CDR3 is made up of 14 amino acids. Losses at the gene ends were 7 bases for V and 1 base for J; bases not matched to a gene: 4. CDR3 sequence reads: CAITSGRGSYEQYF. The DNA for the CDR3 is TGTGCCATCACTAGCGGGAGAGGGTCCTACGAGCAGTACTTC.

The CDR3 protein is CASSRERVDTQYF. CDR3 nucleotides: TGTGCCAGCAGCCGGGAGAGGGTCGATACGCAGTATTTT. The chain recombines TRBV27 with TRBJ2-3; TRBD2 is a possible D gene (6 bases). Germline lookup yields CDR1 MNHEY and CDR2 SMNVEV (reference sequence). Trimming shortened V by 6 bases and J by 6 bases, and 13 bases separated the two germline ends. This CDR3 has 13 residues.

This chain links TRBV2 with TRBJ2-1; a weak D match, TRBD2 (6 bases). CDR3 length: 16 residues. Germline CDR1 is SNHLY and CDR2 is FYNNEI. V lost 6 bases and J 3 bases, leaving 18 bases between the germline ends. CDR3 sequence: CASSVGGTAFYNEQFF. CDR3 bases: TGTGCCAGCAGCGTAGGAGGGACCGCATTCTACAATGAGCAGTTCTTC.

The rearrangement links TRBV5-6 to TRBJ1-6; 8 positions match TRBD1. The V and J ends lost 0 bases and 9 bases, in that order; junction bases with no gene match: 2. Germline V gives CDR1 SGHDT, CDR2 YYEEEE. This CDR3 contains 14 residues. The CDR3 sequence: CASSLGTGTSPLHF. Written as DNA, the CDR3 is TGTGCCAGCAGCTTGGGGACAGGGACTTCACCCCTCCACTTT.

The V and J genes are TRBV18 and TRBJ2-4; maybe TRBD2 (5 bases). This CDR3 contains 15 residues. Germline loops: CDR1 KGHSH, CDR2 LQKENI. Between the trimmed V and J ends, which lost 3 bases and 13 bases, there was a span of 22 bases. Here the CDR3 DNA reads TGTGCCAGCTCACCCGTCGGGGAGCCGGTTGAATCGCAGTACTTC. It specifies CASSPVGEPVESQYF. Full variable domain (rest looked up from reference TRBV18 and TRBJ2-4): NAGVMQNPRHLVRRRGQEARLRCSPMKGHSHVYWYRQLPEEGLKFMVYLQKENIIDESGMPKERFSAEFPKEGPSILRIQQVVRGDSAAYFCASSPVGEPVESQYFGAGTRLSVL.

There are a few counts of this clone. The CDR3 loop reads CASSPGQGLLDTEAFF. The DNA of the CDR3 is TGTGCCAGCAGCCCGGGACAGGGGCTTTTGGACACTGAAGCTTTCTTT. The chain carries TRBV7-8 and TRBJ1-1; 10 positions agree with TRBD1. The germline V gene encodes CDR1 SGHVS and CDR2 FQNEAQ. J was trimmed by 3 bases and V by 5 bases; bases with no gene match: 9. The CDR3 spans 16 residues.

J is TRBJ1-2 and V is TRBV6-6, with 7 nucleotides matching TRBD1. The CDR3 is made up of 15 amino acids. J gave up 7 bases and V 4 bases, and 12 bases lay outside the gene matches. Germline CDR1 is MNHNY and CDR2 is SVGAGI (reference sequence). The CDR3 DNA reads TGTGCCAGCAGTTTACGAGGGGACAGCTTGTCTGGCTACACCTTC. Residues: CASSLRGDSLSGYTF.

This clone was seen a few times. V is TRBV28 and J is TRBJ2-1; 10 bases fit TRBD1. The ends lost 5 bases at V and 8 bases at J; junction bases unmatched: 6. The CDR3 length is 14 residues. Germline assignment: CDR1 MDHEN and CDR2 SYDVKM. The CDR3 spells CASSPWTGGDEQFF. As DNA, the CDR3 is TGTGCCAGCAGTCCCTGGACAGGGGGGGATGAGCAGTTCTTC.

J is TRBJ1-2 and V is TRBV9; D ambiguous. V dropped 0 bases and J dropped 5 bases, with 8 bases sitting between them. Per the germline V gene, CDR1 is SGDLS and CDR2 is YYNGEE. CDR3 length: 13 residues. CDR3 region: CASSVAPRYGYTF. CDR3 nucleotides: TGTGCCAGCAGCGTAGCTCCCAGGTATGGCTACACCTTC.

V gene TRBV14 combines with J gene TRBJ1-1; D not certain. V lost 3 bases and J 3 bases, leaving 17 bases between the germline ends. Germline-derived CDR1 and CDR2 are SGHDN and FVKESK. CDR3 length equals 16 residues. The CDR3 here is CASSHGLGRVYTEAFF. The CDR3 nucleotides read TGTGCCAGCAGCCACGGTTTGGGGAGGGTGTACACTGAAGCTTTCTTT.

CDR3 coding DNA: TGTGCCAGCAGATCCGGGACAGGGGCGGACAATGAGCAGTTCTTC. Translation gives CASRSGTGADNEQFF. V usage is TRBV2 and J usage is TRBJ2-1; 10 nucleotides agree with TRBD1. V shed 6 bases, J shed 5 bases, and the junction held 7 bases outside the gene matches. The CDR3 totals 15 residues. CDR1 SNHLY and CDR2 FYNNEI come from the germline V gene.

The chain joins TRBV10-3 to TRBJ1-2; 9 positions match TRBD1. J gave up 5 bases and V 4 bases, and 8 bases lay outside the gene matches. From germline, CDR1 is ENHRY and CDR2 SYGVKD. This CDR3 is built from 15 residues. The CDR3 protein is CAISGSQGARYGYTF. The DNA for the CDR3 is TGTGCCATCAGTGGATCACAGGGGGCGAGGTATGGCTACACCTTC.

This rearrangement joins TRBV6-5 to TRBJ2-7; D gene unclear. V was pared by 7 bases and J by 3 bases, with 13 bases between. Germline V CDR1 and CDR2: MNHEY, SVGAGI. This CDR3 is built from 13 residues. CDR3 region: CASTPDGLYEQYF. CDR3 nucleotides: TGTGCCAGCACCCCGGACGGCCTCTACGAGCAGTACTTC.

This clone was detected once. The V call is TRBV9, the J call TRBJ2-3; D might be TRBD2 (5 bases). This CDR3 is 17 amino acids long. Trimming cost V 3 bases and J 2 bases, with 19 bases left between them. Germline V gene data show CDR1 as SGDLS and CDR2 as YYNGEE. The CDR3 sequence is CASSGGDWEPVTDTQYF. The CDR3 nucleotides are TGTGCCAGCAGCGGAGGCGACTGGGAGCCGGTCACAGATACGCAGTATTTT.

The rearrangement links TRBV19 to TRBJ2-3, with D maybe TRBD1 (6 bases). Looked up from germline, CDR1 is LNHDA and CDR2 is SQIVND (reference sequence). CDR3 length equals 15 residues. V lost 10 bases to trimming and J lost 6 bases, with 23 bases between them. CDR3 DNA sequence: TGTGCCACTGGCGGACAGACACGTTTTGGGGATACGCAGTATTTT. Residues: CATGGQTRFGDTQYF.

The V gene is TRBV11-2, the J gene TRBJ1-1; D might be TRBD1 (5 bases). V was pared by 2 bases and J by 1 base, with 5 bases between. Germline V gene data show CDR1 as SGHAT and CDR2 as FQNNGV. This CDR3 is 13 amino acids long. CDR3 sequence: CASSLTGNTEAFF. The CDR3 DNA sequence: TGTGCCAGCAGCTTAACAGGGAACACTGAAGCTTTCTTT.

This rearrangement joins TRBV10-2 to TRBJ2-5; the D gene could be TRBD1 or TRBD2 (5 bases each). V was clipped by 8 bases and J by 5 bases, with 12 bases between them. Germline values: CDR1 WSHSY, CDR2 SAAADI. The CDR3 loop spans 12 amino acids. CDR3 amino acids: CASGDLGETQYF. Here the CDR3 DNA reads TGCGCCAGCGGGGACCTTGGGGAGACCCAGTACTTC.

This clone was recorded once. This chain connects TRBV14 to TRBJ2-3; D is unresolved. The V end lost 1 base, the J end lost 6 bases, and 5 bases lay between the germline ends. Germline V CDR1 and CDR2: SGHDN, FVKESK. This CDR3 has 12 amino acids. This chain's CDR3 is CASSQVRDTQYF. CDR3 coding DNA: TGTGCCAGCAGCCAAGTAAGGGATACGCAGTATTTT.

The J gene is TRBJ2-1, the V gene TRBV11-2; D unclear. This CDR3 spans 16 amino acids. Germline CDR1 is SGHAT and CDR2 is FQNNGV. The V and J ends lost 0 bases and 7 bases respectively, with 16 bases between them. CDR3 protein: CASSLDYSLVENEQFF. The CDR3 DNA follows: TGTGCCAGCAGCTTAGATTATAGTTTGGTTGAAAATGAGCAGTTCTTC.

The rearrangement uses TRBV27 and TRBJ2-7; TRBD1 might be the D (7 bases). Germline CDR1 reads MNHEY; CDR2 reads SMNVEV (reference sequence). This CDR3 is built from 15 residues. Trimming removed 0 bases from V and 2 bases from J, with 11 bases in between. The CDR3 region is CASSLSAGGPYEQYF. For the CDR3, the DNA is TGTGCCAGCAGTTTATCGGCAGGGGGGCCCTACGAGCAGTACTTC.

This rearrangement joins TRBV9 to TRBJ1-1; D is unclear. V lost 0 bases and J lost 1, with 4 bases in between. From germline, CDR1 is SGDLS and CDR2 YYNGEE. CDR3 size: 13 residues. The CDR3, as DNA: TGTGCCAGCAGCGTAGTTTGGAACACTGAAGCTTTCTTT. Amino acid sequence: CASSVVWNTEAFF.

This rearrangement joins TRBV5-4 to TRBJ2-7; D is perhaps TRBD1 or TRBD2 (5 bases each). V was cut by 2 bases and J by 6 bases, with 12 bases left in between. This CDR3 has 13 residues. Germline CDR1 is SGHNT and CDR2 is YYREEE (reference sequence). CDR3 loop: CASSFGTPREQYF. CDR3 coding DNA: TGTGCCAGCAGCTTCGGGACCCCTCGCGAGCAGTACTTC.

The rearrangement uses TRBV28 and TRBJ2-6, with unresolved D. Deletions cut 2 bases from V and 0 bases from J, with 14 bases between. Germline assignment: CDR1 MDHEN and CDR2 SYDVKM. This CDR3 has 18 amino acids. The CDR3 DNA reads TGTGCCAGCAGTTTACGACGGATAGTCCTCTCTGGGGCCAACGTCCTGACTTTC. Translation gives CASSLRRIVLSGANVLTF.

The chain recombines TRBV6-5 with TRBJ2-5; tentatively, D is TRBD1 or TRBD2 (7 bases each). Trimming left V 2 bases short and J 5 bases short, with 12 bases between. In germline, CDR1 is MNHEY, CDR2 SVGAGI. The CDR3 extends over 14 amino acids. The CDR3 sequence is CASSYLQGGETQYF. CDR3 nucleotides: TGTGCCAGCAGTTACCTGCAGGGGGGGGAGACCCAGTACTTC.